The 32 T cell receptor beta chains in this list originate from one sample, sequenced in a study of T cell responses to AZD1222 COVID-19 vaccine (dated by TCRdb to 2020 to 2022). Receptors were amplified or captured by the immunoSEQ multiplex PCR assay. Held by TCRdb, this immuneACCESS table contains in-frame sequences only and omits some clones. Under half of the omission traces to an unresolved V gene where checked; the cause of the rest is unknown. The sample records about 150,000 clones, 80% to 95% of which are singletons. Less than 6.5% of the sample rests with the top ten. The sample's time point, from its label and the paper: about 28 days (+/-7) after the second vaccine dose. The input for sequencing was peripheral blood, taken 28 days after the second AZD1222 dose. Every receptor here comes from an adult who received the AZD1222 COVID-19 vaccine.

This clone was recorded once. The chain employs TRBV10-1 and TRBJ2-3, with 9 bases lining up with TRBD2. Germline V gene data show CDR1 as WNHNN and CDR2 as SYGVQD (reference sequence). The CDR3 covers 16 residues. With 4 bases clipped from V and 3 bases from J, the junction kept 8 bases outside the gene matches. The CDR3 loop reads CASSGLAGRTTDTQYF. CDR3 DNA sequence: TGCGCCAGCAGTGGCCTAGCGGGGAGAACAACAGATACGCAGTATTTT.

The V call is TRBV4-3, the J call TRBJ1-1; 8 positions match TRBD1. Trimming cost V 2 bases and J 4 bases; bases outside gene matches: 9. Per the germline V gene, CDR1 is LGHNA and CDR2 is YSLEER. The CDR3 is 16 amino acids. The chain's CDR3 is CASSQRATGQGTEAFF. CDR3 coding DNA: TGCGCCAGCAGCCAAAGGGCAACCGGACAGGGCACTGAAGCTTTCTTT.

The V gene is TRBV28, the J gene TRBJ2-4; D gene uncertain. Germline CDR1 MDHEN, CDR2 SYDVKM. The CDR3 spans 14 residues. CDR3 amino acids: CASLEGRAKNIQYF. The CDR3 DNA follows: TGTGCTTCCCTCGAAGGTAGAGCCAAAAACATTCAGTACTTC.

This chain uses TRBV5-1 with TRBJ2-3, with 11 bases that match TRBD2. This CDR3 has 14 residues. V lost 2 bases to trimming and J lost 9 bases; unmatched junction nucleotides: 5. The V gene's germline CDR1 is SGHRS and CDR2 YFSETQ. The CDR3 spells CASSLLAGVDTQYF. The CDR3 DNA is TGCGCCAGCAGCTTACTAGCGGGAGTGGACACGCAGTATTTT.

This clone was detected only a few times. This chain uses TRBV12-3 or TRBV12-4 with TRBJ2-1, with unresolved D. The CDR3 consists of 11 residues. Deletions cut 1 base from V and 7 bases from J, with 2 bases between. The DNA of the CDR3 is TGTGCCAGCAGTTTAGTTAATGAGCAGTTCTTC. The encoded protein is CASSLVNEQFF.

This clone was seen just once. The CDR3 nucleotides are TGCGCCAGCAGCTTGGGGCCGGGACAGGGGGATGGCTACACCTTC. Translation gives CASSLGPGQGDGYTF. This chain uses TRBV5-1 with TRBJ1-2; 11 nucleotides line up with TRBD1. The CDR3 is 15 residues long. Germline V gene data show CDR1 as SGHRS and CDR2 as YFSETQ. J was trimmed by 6 bases and V by 0 bases; bases with no gene match: 4. Looking up the rest from reference TRBV5-1 and TRBJ1-2 gives the full variable domain: KAGVTQTPRYLIKTRGQQVTLSCSPISGHRSVSWYQQTPGQGLQFLFEYFSETQRNKGNFPGRFSGRQFSNSRSEMNVSTLELGDSALYLCASSLGPGQGDGYTFGSGTRLTVV.

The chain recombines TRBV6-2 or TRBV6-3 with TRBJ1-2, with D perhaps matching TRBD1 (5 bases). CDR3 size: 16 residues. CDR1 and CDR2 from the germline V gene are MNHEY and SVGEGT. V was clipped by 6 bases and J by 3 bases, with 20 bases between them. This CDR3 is CASSPEGQGEHYGYTF. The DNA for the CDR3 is TGTGCCAGCAGCCCCGAAGGGCAGGGTGAACACTATGGCTACACCTTC.

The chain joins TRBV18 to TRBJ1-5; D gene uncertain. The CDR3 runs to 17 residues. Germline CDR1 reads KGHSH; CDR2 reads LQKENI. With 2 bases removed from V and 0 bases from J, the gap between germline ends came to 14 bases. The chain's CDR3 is CASSPSAAIPSNQPQHF. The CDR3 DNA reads TGTGCCAGCTCACCATCAGCAGCCATCCCTAGCAATCAGCCCCAGCATTTT.

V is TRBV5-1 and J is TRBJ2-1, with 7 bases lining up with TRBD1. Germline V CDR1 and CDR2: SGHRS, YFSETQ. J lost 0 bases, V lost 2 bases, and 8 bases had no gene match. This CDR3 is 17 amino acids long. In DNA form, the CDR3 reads TGCGCCAGCAGCTTATCGGCAGGGGGTTACTCCTACAATGAGCAGTTCTTC. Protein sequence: CASSLSAGGYSYNEQFF. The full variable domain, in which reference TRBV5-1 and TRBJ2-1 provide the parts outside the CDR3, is KAGVTQTPRYLIKTRGQQVTLSCSPISGHRSVSWYQQTPGQGLQFLFEYFSETQRNKGNFPGRFSGRQFSNSRSEMNVSTLELGDSALYLCASSLSAGGYSYNEQFFGPGTRLTVL.

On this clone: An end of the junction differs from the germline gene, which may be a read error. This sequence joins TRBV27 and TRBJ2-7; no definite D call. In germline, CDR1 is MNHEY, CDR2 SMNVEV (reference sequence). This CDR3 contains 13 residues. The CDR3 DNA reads TGTGCCAGCCGTTTGTCCGTGGAACGGGAGCAGTACTTC. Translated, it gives CASRLSVEREQYF.

DNA of the CDR3: TGTGCCAGCAGCTTGGCCGGGGGGTCCCCGAACACCGGGGAGCTGTTTTTT. It encodes CASSLAGGSPNTGELFF. This rearrangement joins TRBV5-6 to TRBJ2-2, with 7 bases aligning to TRBD2. The CDR3 sequence is 17 residues long. The J segment lost 0 bases and the V segment lost 0 bases, leaving 5 bases of the junction unmatched. From germline, CDR1 is SGHDT and CDR2 YYEEEE.

The CDR3 bases are TGTGCCAGCTCACCCTCGGGGGTGACCTACGAGCAGTACTTC. Its protein product is CASSPSGVTYEQYF. The J gene is TRBJ2-7, the V gene TRBV18; a possible D gene is TRBD2 (6 bases). Germline lookup yields CDR1 KGHSH and CDR2 LQKENI. V lost 3 bases and J 2 bases, leaving 11 bases between the germline ends. This CDR3 comprises 14 residues.

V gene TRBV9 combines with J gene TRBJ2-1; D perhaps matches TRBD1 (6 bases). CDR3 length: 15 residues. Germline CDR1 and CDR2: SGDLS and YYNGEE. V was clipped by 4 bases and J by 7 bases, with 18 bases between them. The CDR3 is CASSPPAGVINEQFF. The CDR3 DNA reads TGTGCCAGCAGCCCCCCCGCAGGGGTGATTAATGAGCAGTTCTTC.

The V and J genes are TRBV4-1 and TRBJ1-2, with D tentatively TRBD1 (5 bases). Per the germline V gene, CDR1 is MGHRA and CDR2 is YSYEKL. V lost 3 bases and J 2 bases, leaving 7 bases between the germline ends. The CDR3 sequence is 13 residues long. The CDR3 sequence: CASSQQGNYGYTF. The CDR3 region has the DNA TGCGCCAGCAGCCAGCAGGGAAACTATGGCTACACCTTC.

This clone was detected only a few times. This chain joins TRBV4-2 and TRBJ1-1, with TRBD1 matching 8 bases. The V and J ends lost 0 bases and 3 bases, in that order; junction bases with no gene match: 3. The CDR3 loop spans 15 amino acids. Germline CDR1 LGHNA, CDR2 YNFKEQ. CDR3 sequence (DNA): TGTGCCAGCAGCCAAGACAGGGGGCGCGACACTGAAGCTTTCTTT. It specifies CASSQDRGRDTEAFF.

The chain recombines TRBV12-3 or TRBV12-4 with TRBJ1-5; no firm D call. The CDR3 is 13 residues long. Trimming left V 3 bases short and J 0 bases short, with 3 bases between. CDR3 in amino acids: CASSFGSNQPQHF. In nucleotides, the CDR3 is TGTGCCAGCAGTTTTGGTAGCAATCAGCCCCAGCATTTT.

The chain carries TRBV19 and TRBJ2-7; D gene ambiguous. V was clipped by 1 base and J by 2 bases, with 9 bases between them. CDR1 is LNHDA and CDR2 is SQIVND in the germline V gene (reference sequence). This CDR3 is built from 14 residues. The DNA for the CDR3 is TGTGCCAGTAGTATAGTTGGATTAACCTACGAGCAGTACTTC. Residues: CASSIVGLTYEQYF.

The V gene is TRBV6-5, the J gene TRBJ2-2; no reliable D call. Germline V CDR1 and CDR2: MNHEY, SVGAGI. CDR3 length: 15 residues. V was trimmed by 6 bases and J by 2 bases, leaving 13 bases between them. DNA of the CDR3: TGTGCCAGCAGCCCCCGCCAGGCAAACACCGGGGAGCTGTTTTTT. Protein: CASSPRQANTGELFF.

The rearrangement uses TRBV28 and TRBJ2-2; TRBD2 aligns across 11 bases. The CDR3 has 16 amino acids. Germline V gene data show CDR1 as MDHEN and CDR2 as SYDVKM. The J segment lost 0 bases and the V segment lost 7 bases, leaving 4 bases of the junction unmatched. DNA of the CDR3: TGTGCCAGCACGCCGGGACTAGCGGCGAACACCGGGGAGCTGTTTTTT. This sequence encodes CASTPGLAANTGELFF.

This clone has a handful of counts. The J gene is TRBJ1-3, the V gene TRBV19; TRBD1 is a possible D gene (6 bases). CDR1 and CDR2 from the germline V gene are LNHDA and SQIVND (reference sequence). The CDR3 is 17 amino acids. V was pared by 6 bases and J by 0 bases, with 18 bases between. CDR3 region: CASRTGQFAFSGNTIYF. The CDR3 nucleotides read TGTGCCAGTAGAACTGGACAGTTTGCCTTCTCTGGAAACACCATATATTTT. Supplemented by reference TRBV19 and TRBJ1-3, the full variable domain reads DGGITQSPKYLFRKEGQNVTLSCEQNLNHDAMYWYRQDPGQGLRLIYYSQIVNDFQKGDIAEGYSVSREKKESFPLTVTSAQKNPTAFYLCASRTGQFAFSGNTIYFGEGSWLTVV.

This CDR3 is CAWRGANYGYTF. The CDR3 DNA is TGTGCCTGGAGGGGAGCTAACTATGGCTACACCTTC. V and J are TRBV30 and TRBJ1-2; D is undetermined. V lost 3 bases, J lost 0 bases, and 5 bases lay in between. Germline CDR1 is GTSNPN and CDR2 is SVGIG (reference sequence). This CDR3 has 12 residues.

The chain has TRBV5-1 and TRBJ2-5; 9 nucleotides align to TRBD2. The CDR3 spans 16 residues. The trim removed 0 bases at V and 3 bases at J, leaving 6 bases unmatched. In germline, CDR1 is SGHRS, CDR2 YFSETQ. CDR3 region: CASSLGSLAGKETQYF. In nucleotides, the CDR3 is TGCGCCAGCAGCTTGGGATCCCTAGCGGGGAAAGAGACCCAGTACTTC. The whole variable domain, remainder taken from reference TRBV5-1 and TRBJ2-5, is KAGVTQTPRYLIKTRGQQVTLSCSPISGHRSVSWYQQTPGQGLQFLFEYFSETQRNKGNFPGRFSGRQFSNSRSEMNVSTLELGDSALYLCASSLGSLAGKETQYFGPGTRLLVL.

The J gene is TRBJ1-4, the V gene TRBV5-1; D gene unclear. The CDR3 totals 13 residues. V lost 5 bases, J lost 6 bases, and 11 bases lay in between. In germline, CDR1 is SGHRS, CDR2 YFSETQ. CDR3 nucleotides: TGCGCCAGCAGTGAGGCCGGGGATGAAAAACTGTTTTTT. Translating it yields CASSEAGDEKLFF.

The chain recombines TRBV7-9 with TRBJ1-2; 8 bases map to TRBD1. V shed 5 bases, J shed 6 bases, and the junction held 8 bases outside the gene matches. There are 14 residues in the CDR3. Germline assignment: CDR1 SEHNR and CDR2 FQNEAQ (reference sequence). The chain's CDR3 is CASSLLSGGNGYTF. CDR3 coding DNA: TGTGCCAGCAGCCTCCTCTCAGGGGGCAATGGCTACACCTTC.

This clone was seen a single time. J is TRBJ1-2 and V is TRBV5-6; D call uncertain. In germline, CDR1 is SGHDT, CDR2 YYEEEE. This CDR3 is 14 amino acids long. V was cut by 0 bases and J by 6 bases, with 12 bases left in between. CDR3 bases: TGTGCCAGCAGCTTGGACAGACTGGCGAATGGCTACACCTTC. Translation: CASSLDRLANGYTF.

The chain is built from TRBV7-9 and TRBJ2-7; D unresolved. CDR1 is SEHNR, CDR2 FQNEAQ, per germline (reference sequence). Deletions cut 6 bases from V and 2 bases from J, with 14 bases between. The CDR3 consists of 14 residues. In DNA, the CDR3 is TGTGCCAGCAGTAAAAGTGGGATTACCTACGAGCAGTACTTC. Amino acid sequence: CASSKSGITYEQYF.

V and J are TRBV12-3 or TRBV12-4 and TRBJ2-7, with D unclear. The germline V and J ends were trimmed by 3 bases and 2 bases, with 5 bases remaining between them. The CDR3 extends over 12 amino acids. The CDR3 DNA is TGTGCCAGCAGTTTGGACGCCTACGAGCAGTACTTC. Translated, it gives CASSLDAYEQYF.

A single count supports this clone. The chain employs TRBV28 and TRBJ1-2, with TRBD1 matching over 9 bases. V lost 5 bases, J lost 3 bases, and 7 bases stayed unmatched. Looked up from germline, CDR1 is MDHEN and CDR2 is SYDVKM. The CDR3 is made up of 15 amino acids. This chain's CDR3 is CASSPGTGRHYGYTF. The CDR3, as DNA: TGTGCCAGCAGTCCCGGGACAGGGAGACACTATGGCTACACCTTC.

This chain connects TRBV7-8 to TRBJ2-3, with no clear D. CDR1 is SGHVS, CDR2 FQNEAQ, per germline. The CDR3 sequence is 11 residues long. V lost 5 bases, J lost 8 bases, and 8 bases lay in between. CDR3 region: CASSPQRTQYF. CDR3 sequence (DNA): TGTGCCAGCAGCCCGCAGCGTACGCAGTATTTT.

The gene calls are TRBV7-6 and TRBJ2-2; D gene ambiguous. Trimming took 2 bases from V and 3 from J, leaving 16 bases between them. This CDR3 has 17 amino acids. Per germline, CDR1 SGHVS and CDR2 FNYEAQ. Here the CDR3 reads CASSLRPGQTDTGELFF. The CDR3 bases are TGTGCCAGCAGCTTACGGCCTGGCCAGACCGACACCGGGGAGCTGTTTTTT.

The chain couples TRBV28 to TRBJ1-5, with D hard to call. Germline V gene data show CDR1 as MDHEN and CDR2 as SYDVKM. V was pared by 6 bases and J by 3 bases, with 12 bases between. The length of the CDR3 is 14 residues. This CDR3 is CASSSQEVNQPQHF. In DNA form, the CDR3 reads TGTGCCAGCAGCTCGCAGGAAGTCAATCAGCCCCAGCATTTT. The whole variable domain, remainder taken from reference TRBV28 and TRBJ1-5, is DVKVTQSSRYLVKRTGEKVFLECVQDMDHENMFWYRQDPGLGLRLIYFSYDVKMKEKGDIPEGYSVSREKKERFSLILESASTNQTSMYLCASSSQEVNQPQHFGDGTRLSIL.

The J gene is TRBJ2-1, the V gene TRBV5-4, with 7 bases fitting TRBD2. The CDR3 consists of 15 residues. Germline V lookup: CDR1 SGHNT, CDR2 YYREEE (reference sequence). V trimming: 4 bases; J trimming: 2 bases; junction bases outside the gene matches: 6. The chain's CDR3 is CASSRTSRTYNEQFF. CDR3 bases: TGTGCCAGCAGCAGGACTAGTCGTACCTACAATGAGCAGTTCTTC.